This T cell receptor beta chain was sequenced during a study of shared clonotypes between healthy human individuals. Clones were sequenced by immunoSEQ multiplex PCR, and TCRdb holds only the in-frame ones, with some missing. This sample carries about 2.4 million clones, roughly 93% of them seen once, and the ten largest clones take roughly 0.36%. The sample taken for sequencing was naive CD4+ T cells from PBMCs. Indicated subset: CD45RA+ positively selected. The source of this sequence is a man between 18 and 29 years old in good health. Some clones in this sample may be carry-over from other donors' samples.

CDR3 bases: TGTGCCAGCAGCCAAATGACTAGCGGGAGGGAGGCCCAGTACTTC. This codes for CASSQMTSGREAQYF. V gene TRBV7-2 combines with J gene TRBJ2-5; 14 bases agree with TRBD2. V was pared by 5 bases and J by 9 bases, with 8 bases of the junction left unmatched. The germline gives CDR1 SGHTA, CDR2 FQGNSA. There are 15 residues in the CDR3.